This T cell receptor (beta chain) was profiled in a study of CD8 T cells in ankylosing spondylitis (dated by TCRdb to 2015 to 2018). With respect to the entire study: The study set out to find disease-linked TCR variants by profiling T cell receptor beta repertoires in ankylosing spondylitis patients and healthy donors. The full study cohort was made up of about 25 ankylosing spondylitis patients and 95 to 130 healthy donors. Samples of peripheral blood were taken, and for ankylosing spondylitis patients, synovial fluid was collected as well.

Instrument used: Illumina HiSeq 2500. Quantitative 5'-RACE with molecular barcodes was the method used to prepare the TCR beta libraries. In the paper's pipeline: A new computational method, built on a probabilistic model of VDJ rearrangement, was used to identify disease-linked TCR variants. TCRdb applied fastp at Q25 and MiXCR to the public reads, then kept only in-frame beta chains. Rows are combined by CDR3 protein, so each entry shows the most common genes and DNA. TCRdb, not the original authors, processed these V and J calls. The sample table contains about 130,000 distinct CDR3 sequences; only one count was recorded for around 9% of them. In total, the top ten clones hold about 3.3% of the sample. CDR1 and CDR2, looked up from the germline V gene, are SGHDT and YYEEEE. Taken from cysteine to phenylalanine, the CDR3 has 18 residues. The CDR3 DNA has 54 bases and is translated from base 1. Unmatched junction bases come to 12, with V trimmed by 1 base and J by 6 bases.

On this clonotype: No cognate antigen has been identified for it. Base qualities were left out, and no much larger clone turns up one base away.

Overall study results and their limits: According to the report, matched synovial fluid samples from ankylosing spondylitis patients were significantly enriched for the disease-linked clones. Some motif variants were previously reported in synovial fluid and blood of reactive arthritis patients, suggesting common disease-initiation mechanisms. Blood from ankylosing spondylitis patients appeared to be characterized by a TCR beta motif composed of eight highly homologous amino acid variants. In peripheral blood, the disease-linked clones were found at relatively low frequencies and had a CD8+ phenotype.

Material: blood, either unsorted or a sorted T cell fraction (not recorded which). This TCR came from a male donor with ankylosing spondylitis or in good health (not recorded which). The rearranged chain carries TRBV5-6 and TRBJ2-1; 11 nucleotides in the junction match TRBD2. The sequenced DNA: TGTGCCAGCAGCTTGACCCTCGGGACTAGCGGCCCTGGCAATGAGCAGTTCTTC. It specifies CASSLTLGTSGPGNEQFF.